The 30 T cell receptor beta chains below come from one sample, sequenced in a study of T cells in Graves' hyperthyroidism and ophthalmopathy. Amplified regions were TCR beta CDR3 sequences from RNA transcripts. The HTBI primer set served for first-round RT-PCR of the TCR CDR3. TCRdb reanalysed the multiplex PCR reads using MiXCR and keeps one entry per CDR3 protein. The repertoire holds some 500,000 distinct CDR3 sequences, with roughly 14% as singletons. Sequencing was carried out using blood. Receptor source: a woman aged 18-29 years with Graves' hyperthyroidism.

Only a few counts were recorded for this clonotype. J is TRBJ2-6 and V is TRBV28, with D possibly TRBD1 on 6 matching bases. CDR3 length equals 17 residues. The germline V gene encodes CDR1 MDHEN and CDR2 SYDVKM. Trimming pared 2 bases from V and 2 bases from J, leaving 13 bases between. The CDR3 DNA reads TGTGCCAGCAGTTTAAGTACAGGGACACCTGGGGCCAACGTCCTGACTTTC. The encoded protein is CASSLSTGTPGANVLTF.

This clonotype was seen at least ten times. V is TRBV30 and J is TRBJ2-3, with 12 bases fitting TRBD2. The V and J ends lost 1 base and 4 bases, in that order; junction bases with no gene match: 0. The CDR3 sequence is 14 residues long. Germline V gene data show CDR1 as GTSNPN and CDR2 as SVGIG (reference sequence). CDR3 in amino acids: CAWSGLAGADTQYF. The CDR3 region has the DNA TGTGCCTGGAGTGGACTAGCGGGAGCAGATACGCAGTATTTT.

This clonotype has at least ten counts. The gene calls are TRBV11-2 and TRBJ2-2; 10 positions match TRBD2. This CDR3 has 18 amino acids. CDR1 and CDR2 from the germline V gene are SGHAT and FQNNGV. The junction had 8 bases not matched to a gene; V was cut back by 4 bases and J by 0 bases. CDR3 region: CASSSLSGLAANTGELFF. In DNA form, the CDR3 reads TGTGCCAGCAGCTCCCTCTCAGGACTAGCGGCGAACACCGGGGAGCTGTTTTTT.

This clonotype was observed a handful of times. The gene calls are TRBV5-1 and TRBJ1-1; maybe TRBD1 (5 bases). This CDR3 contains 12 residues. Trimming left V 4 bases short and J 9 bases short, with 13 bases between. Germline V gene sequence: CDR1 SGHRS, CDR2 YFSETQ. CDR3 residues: CASSKGGTKAFF. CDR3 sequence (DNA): TGCGCCAGCAGCAAGGGTGGGACTAAAGCTTTCTTT.

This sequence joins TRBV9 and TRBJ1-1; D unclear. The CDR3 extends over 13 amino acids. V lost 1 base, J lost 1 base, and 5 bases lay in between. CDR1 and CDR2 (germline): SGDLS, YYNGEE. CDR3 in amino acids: CASSVSENTEAFF. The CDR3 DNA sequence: TGTGCCAGCAGCGTATCAGAGAACACTGAAGCTTTCTTT.

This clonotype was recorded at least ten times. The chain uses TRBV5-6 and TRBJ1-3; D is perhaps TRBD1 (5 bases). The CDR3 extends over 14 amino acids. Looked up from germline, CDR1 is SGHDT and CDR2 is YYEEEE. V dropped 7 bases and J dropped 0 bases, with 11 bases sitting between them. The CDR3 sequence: CASWTGPSGNTIYF. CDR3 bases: TGTGCCAGCTGGACGGGACCCTCTGGAAACACCATATATTTT.

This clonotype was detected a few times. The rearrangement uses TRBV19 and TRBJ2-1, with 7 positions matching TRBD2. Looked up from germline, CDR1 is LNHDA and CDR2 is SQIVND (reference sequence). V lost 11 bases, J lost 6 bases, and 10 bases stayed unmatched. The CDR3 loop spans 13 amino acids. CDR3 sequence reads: CAGKSGDRNEQFF. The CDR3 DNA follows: TGTGCCGGTAAGAGCGGGGACCGCAATGAGCAGTTCTTC.

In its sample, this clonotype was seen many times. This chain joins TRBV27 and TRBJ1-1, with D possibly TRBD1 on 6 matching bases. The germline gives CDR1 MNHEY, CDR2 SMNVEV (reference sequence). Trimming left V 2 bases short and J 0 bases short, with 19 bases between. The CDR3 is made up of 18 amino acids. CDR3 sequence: CASSLKGSGQGLNTEAFF. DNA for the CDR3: TGTGCCAGCAGTTTAAAAGGTTCGGGGCAGGGGCTGAACACTGAAGCTTTCTTT.

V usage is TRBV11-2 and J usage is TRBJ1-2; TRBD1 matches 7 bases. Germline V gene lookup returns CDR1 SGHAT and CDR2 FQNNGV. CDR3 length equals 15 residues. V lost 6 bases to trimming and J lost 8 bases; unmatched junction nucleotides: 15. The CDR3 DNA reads TGTGCCAGCAGTCTCCGGGACAGCCTTCGTCAGGGCTACACCTTC. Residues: CASSLRDSLRQGYTF. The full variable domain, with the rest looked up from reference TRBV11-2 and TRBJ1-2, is EAGVAQSPRYKIIEKRQSVAFWCNPISGHATLYWYQQILGQGPKLLIQFQNNGVVDDSQLPKDRFSAERLKGVDSTLKIQPAKLEDSAVYLCASSLRDSLRQGYTFGSGTRLTVV.

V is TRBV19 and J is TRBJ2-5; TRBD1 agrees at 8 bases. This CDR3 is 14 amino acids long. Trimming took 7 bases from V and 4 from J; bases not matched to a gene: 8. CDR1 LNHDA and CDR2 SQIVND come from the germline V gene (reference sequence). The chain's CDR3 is CASTPGQGGETQYF. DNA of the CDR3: TGTGCCAGTACCCCAGGACAGGGCGGAGAGACCCAGTACTTC.

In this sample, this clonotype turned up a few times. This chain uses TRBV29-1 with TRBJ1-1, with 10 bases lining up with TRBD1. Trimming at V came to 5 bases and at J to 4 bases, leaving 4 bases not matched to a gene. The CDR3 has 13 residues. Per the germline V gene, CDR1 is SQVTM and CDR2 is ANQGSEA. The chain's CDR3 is CSVCRTGGTEAFF. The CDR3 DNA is TGCAGCGTTTGTCGGACAGGGGGCACTGAAGCTTTCTTT.

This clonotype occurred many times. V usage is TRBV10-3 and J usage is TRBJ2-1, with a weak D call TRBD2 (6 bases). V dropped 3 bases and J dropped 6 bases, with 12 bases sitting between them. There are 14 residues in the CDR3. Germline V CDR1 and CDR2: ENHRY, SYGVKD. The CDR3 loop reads CAISEREFRNEQFF. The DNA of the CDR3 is TGTGCCATCAGTGAACGGGAGTTCCGCAATGAGCAGTTCTTC.

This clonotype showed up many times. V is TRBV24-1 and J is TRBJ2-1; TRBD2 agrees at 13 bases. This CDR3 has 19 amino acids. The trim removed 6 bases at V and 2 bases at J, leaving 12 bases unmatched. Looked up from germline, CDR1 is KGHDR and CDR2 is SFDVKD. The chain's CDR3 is CATSTIAGGLAGAYNEQFF. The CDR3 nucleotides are TGTGCCACCAGTACCATAGCCGGCGGACTAGCGGGAGCCTACAATGAGCAGTTCTTC.

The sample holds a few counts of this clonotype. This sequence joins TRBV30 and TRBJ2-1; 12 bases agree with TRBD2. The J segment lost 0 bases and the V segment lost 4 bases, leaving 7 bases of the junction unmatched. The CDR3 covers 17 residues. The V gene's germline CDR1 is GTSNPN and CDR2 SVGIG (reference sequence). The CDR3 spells CAWTPLAGGPSYNEQFF. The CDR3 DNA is TGTGCCTGGACTCCCCTAGCGGGAGGGCCCTCCTACAATGAGCAGTTCTTC.

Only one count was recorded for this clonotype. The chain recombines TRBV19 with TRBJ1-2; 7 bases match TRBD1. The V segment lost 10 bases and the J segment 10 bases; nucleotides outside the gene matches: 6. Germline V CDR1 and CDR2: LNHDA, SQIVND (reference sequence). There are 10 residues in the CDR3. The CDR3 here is CATMGQNYTF. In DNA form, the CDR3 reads TGTGCCACCATGGGACAGAACTACACCTTC.

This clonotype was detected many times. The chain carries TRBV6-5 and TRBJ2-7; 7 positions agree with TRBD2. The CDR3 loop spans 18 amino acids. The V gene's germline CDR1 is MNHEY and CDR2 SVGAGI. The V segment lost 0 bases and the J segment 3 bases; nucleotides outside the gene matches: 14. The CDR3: CASSYSRSTSFLGYEQYF. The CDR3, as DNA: TGTGCCAGCAGTTACTCGAGATCGACTAGCTTTCTAGGCTACGAGCAGTACTTC.

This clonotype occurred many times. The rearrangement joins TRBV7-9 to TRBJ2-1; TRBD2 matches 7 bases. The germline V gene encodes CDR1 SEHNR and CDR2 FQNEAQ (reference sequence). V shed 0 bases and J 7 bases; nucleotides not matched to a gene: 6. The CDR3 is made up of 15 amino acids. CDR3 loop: CASSLAGGPLNEQFF. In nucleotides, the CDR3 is TGTGCCAGCAGCTTAGCGGGAGGGCCGCTAAATGAGCAGTTCTTC.

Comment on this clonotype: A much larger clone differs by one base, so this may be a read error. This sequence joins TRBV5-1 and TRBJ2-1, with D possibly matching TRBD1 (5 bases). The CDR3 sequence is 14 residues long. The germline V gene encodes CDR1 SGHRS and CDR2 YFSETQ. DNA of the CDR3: TGCGCCAACAGCTCGACCCCGGGTTCTCAGGGGCAGTTCTTC. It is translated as CANSSTPGSQGQFF. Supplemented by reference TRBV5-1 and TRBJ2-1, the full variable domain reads KAGVTQTPRYLIKTRGQQVTLSCSPISGHRSVSWYQQTPGQGLQFLFEYFSETQRNKGNFPGRFSGRQFSNSRSEMNVSTLELGDSALYLCANSSTPGSQGQFFGPGTRLTVL.

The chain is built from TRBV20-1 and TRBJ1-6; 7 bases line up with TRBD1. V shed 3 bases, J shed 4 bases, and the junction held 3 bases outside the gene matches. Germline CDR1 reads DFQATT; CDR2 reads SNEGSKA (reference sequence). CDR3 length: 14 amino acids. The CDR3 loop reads CSASPGQYNSPLHF. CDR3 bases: TGCAGTGCTAGTCCGGGACAGTATAATTCACCCCTCCACTTT.

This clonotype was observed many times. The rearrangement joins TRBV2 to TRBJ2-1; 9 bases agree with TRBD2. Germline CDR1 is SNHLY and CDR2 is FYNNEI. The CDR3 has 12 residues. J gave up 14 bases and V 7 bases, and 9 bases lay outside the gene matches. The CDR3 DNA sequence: TGTGCCAGCAACATCCGCGGGAGGGCCGAGTTCTTC. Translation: CASNIRGRAEFF.

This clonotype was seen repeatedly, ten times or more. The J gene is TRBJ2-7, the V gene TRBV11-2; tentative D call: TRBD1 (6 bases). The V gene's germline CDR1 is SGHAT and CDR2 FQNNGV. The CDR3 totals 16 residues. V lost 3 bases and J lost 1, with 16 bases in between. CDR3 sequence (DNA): TGTGCCAGCAGCTTGGGCCGACAGGACTCGTCCTACGAGCAGTACGTC. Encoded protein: CASSLGRQDSSYEQYV.

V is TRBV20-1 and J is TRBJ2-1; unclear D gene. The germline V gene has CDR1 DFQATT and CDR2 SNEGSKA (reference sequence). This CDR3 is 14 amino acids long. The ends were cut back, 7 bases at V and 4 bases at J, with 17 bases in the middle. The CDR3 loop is CSGARRALYNEQFF. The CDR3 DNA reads TGCAGTGGGGCGAGACGGGCCCTTTACAATGAGCAGTTCTTC.

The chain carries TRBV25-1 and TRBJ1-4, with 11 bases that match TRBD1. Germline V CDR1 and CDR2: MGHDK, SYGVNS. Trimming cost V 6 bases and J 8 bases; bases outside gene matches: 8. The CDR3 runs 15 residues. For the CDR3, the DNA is TGTGCCAGCAGCCAGGACAGGGGGCTCAACGAAAAACTGTTTTTT. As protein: CASSQDRGLNEKLFF. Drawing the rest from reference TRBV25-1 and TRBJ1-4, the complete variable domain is EADIYQTPRYLVIGTGKKITLECSQTMGHDKMYWYQQDPGMELHLIHYSYGVNSTEKGDLSSESTVSRIRTEHFPLTLESARPSHTSQYLCASSQDRGLNEKLFFGSGTQLSVL.

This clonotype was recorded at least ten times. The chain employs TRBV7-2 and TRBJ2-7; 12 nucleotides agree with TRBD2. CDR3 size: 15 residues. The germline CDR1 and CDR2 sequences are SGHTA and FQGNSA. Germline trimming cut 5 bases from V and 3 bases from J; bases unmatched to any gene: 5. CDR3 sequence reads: CASSIQTSGSYEQYF. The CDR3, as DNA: TGTGCCAGCAGCATCCAGACTAGCGGGAGCTACGAGCAGTACTTC.

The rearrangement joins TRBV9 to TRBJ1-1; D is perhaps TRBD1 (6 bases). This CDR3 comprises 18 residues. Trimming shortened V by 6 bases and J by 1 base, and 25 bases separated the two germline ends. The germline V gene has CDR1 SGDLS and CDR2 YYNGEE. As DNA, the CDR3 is TGTGCCAGCACCCTAGGGGTAACGAGGGGGTGGGAGAACACTGAAGCTTTCTTT. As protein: CASTLGVTRGWENTEAFF.

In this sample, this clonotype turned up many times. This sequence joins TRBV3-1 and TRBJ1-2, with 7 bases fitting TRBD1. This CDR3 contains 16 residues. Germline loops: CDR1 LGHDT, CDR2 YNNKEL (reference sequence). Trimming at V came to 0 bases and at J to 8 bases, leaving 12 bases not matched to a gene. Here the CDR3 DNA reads TGTGCCAGCAGCCAAGAACCCCCCCGACAGGGTGCCGGCTACACCTTC. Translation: CASSQEPPRQGAGYTF.

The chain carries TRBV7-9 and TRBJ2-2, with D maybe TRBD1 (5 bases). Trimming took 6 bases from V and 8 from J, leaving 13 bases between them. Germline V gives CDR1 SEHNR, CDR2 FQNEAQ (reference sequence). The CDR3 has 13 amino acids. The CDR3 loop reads CASRPQVVGELFF. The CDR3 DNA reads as TGTGCCAGCAGACCACAGGTTGTGGGGGAGCTGTTTTTT. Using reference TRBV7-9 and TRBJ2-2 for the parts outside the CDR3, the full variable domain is DTGVSQNPRHKITKRGQNVTFRCDPISEHNRLYWYRQTLGQGPEFLTYFQNEAQLEKSRLLSDRFSAERPKGSFSTLEIQRTEQGDSAMYLCASRPQVVGELFFGEGSRLTVL.

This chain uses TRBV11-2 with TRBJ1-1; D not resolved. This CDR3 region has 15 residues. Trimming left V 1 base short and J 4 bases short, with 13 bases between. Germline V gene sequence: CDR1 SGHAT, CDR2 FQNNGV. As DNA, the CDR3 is TGTGCCAGCAGCTTAGGTTTGCGGGTTGGCACTGAAGCTTTCTTT. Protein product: CASSLGLRVGTEAFF.

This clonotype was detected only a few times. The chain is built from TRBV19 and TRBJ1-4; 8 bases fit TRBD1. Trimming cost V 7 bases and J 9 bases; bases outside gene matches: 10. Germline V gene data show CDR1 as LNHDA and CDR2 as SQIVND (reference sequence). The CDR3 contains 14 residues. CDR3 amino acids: CASTADRDRQKLFF. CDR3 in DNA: TGTGCCAGTACCGCGGACAGGGATAGACAAAAACTGTTTTTT.

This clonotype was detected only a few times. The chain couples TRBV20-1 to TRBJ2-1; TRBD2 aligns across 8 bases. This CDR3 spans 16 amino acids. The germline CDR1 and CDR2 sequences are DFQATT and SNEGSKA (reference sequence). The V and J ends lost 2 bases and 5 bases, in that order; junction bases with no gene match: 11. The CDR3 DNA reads TGCAGTGCTAGATCCCAACCGGGACTAGAAAACAATGAGCAGTTCTTC. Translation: CSARSQPGLENNEQFF.